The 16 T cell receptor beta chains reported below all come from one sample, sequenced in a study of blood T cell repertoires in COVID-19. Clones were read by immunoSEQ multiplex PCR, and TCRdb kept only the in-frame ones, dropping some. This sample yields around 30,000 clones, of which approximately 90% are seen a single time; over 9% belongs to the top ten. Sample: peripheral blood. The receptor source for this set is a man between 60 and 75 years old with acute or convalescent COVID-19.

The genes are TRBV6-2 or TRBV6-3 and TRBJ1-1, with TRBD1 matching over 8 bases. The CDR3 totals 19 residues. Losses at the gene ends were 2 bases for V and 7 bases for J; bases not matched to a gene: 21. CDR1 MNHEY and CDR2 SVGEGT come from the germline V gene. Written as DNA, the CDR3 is TGTGCCAGCAGTTACGAGGGGCAGGGGGCAAATCCCACAATGGATGAAGCTTTCTTT. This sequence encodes CASSYEGQGANPTMDEAFF.

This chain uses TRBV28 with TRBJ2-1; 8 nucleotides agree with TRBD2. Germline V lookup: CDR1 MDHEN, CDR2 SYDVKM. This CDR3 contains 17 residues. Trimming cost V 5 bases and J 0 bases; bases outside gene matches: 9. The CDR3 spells CASSTGSGTGSYNEQFF. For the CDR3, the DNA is TGTGCCAGCAGTACCGGTAGCGGGACGGGCTCCTACAATGAGCAGTTCTTC.

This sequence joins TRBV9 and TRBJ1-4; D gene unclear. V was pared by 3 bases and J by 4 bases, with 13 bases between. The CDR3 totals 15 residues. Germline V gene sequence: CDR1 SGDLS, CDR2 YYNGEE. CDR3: CASSGLPSSNEKLFF. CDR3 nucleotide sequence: TGTGCCAGCAGCGGATTGCCATCCAGTAATGAAAAACTGTTTTTT. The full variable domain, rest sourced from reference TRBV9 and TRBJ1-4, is DSGVTQTPKHLITATGQRVTLRCSPRSGDLSVYWYQQSLDQGLQFLIQYYNGEERAKGNILERFSAQQFPDLHSELNLSSLELGDSALYFCASSGLPSSNEKLFFGSGTQLSVL.

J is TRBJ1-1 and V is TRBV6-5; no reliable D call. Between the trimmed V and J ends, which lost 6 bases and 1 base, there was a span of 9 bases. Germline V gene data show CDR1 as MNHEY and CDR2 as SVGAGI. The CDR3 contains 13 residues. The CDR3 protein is CASSPPGNTEAFF. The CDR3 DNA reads TGTGCCAGCAGCCCACCCGGGAACACTGAAGCTTTCTTT.

DNA for the CDR3: TGTGCCAGCAGTGCAATACAGTATAGCAATCAGCCCCAGCATTTT. This encodes CASSAIQYSNQPQHF. The V and J genes are TRBV27 and TRBJ1-5; no firm D call. Germline CDR1 MNHEY, CDR2 SMNVEV (reference sequence). This CDR3 spans 15 amino acids. Between the trimmed V and J ends, which lost 5 bases and 0 bases, there was a span of 11 bases.

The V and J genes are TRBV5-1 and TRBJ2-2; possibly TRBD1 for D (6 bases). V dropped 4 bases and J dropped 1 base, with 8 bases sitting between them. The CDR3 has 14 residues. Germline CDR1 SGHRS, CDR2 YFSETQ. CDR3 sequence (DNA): TGCGCCAGCAGCGAGACAGGGAACACCGGGGAGCTGTTTTTT. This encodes CASSETGNTGELFF.

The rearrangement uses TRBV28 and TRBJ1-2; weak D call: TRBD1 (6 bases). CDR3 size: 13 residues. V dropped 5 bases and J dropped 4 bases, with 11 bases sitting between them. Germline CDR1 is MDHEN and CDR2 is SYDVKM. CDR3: CASSTGHGYGYTF. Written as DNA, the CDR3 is TGTGCCAGCAGTACAGGGCATGGCTATGGCTACACCTTC.

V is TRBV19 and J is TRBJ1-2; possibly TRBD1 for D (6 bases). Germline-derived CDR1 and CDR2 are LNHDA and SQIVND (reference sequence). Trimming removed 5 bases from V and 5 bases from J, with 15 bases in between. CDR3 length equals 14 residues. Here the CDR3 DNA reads TGTGCCAGTAGTGACGGGCAGGGGAGATATGGCTACACCTTC. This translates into CASSDGQGRYGYTF.

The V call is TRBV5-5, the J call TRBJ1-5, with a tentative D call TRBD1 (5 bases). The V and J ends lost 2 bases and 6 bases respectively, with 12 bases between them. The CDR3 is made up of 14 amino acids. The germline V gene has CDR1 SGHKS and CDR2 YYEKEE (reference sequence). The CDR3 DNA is TGTGCCAGCAGCTTTGGCAGGGTCGGTCAGCCCCAGCATTTT. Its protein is CASSFGRVGQPQHF.

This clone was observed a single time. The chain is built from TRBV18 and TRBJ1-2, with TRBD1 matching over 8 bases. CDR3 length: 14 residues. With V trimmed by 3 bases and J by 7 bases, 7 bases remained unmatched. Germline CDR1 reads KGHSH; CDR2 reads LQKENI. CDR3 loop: CASSPDRGAVGYTF. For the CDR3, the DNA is TGTGCCAGCTCACCCGACAGGGGCGCCGTTGGCTACACCTTC.

The DNA for the CDR3 is TGTGCCAGCAGTGAAAACAGGCTAGCCTACGAGCAGTACTTC. It encodes CASSENRLAYEQYF. The V call is TRBV6-1, the J call TRBJ2-7; D is possibly TRBD1 (5 bases). The germline gives CDR1 MNHNS, CDR2 SASEGT. The germline V and J ends were trimmed by 2 bases and 2 bases, with 10 bases remaining between them. The CDR3 has 14 residues.

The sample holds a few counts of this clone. The CDR3 sequence: CASSTGTSGLYEQYF. For the CDR3, the DNA is TGCGCCAGCAGCACGGGGACTAGCGGCCTCTACGAGCAGTACTTC. The chain combines TRBV5-1 with TRBJ2-7; 11 positions agree with TRBD2. V shed 4 bases and J 3 bases; nucleotides not matched to a gene: 6. This CDR3 spans 15 amino acids. The germline CDR1 and CDR2 sequences are SGHRS and YFSETQ.

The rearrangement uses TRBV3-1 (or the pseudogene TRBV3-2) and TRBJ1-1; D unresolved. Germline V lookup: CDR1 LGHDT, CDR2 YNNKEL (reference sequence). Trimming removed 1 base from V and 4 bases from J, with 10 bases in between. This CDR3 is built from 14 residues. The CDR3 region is CASSQGEAITEAFF. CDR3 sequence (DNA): TGTGCCAGCAGCCAAGGGGAGGCGATCACTGAAGCTTTCTTT.

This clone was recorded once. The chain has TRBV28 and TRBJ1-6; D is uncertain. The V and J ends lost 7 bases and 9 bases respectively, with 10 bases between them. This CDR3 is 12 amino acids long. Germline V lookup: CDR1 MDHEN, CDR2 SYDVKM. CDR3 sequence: CASKLRGSPLHF. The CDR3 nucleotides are TGTGCCAGCAAATTACGGGGTTCACCCCTCCACTTT.

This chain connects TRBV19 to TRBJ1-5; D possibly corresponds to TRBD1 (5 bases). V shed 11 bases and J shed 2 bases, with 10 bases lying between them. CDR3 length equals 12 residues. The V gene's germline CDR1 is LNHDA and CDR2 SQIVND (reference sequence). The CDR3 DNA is TGTGCCTTGGGGGGGGGCAATCAGCCCCAGCATTTT. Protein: CALGGGNQPQHF.

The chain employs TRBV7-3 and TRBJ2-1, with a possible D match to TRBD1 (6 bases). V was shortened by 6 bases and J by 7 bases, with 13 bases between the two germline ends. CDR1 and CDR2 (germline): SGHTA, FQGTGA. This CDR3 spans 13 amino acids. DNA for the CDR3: TGTGCCAGCAGACCAGGGGAATCGAATGAGCAGTTCTTC. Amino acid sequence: CASRPGESNEQFF. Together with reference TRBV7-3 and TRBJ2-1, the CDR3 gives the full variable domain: GAGVSQTPSNKVTEKGKYVELRCDPISGHTALYWYRQSLGQGPEFLIYFQGTGAADDSGLPNDRFFAVRPEGSVSTLKIQRTERGDSAVYLCASRPGESNEQFFGPGTRLTVL.